This T cell receptor (beta chain) appears in the sequencing data of a study of blood T cells in healthy people across ages. The CDR3 sequence is 15 residues long. Alongside a J-beta primer mix, a sample-barcoded 5' primer served in a second PCR lasting roughly 7 to 12 cycles. Each TCR beta cDNA got a 12-nucleotide random molecular identifier. TCRdb passed the 5' RACE reads through MiXCR, listing each CDR3 protein once. The table shows about 800,000 distinct CDR3 sequences, with 20% to 25% occurring only once. With respect to this clonotype: Antigen unknown.

Overall study findings and caveats: When set beside aged donors, long-lived donors presented more naive CD4+ cells and higher diversity.

These same data were also listed under a study on T cells of mothers and their children. Per that paper: When mothers and children were related, their normalized repertoire overlap, which was always slightly higher, did not differ significantly from that of unrelated pairs.

The chain uses TRBV12-3 or TRBV12-4 and TRBJ2-5; 12 bases are a match to TRBD2. The J call is uncertain, as TRBJ2-1 better fits the DNA end. The sequence was obtained from a boy younger than 18 in good health. Material for sequencing was blood. The DNA for the CDR3 is TGTGCCAGCAGTTCAGGGACTAGCGGGTTTGGCGAGCAGTTCTTC. This codes for CASSSGTSGFGEQFF.